Sequencing of this T cell receptor beta chain was carried out in a study of T cells expressing NK-cell markers. As for the study in general: Sorted CD3+CD56-NKG2C+, CD3+CD56+NKG2C- and CD3+CD56+NKG2C+ T cells were the source of the TCR beta repertoires. Seven donors tested HCMV-seropositive and one tested seronegative among the eight sequenced. Study-wide findings and caveats: It is unclear if expanded NKG2C-expressing clones target HCMV antigens. Several of the donors carried dominant NKG2C+ clonotypes that took up about 1.0-7.5% of their CD8+ T cells.

TCRdb reprocessed the 5' RACE reads; each CDR3 protein has one entry and no DNA is given. This listing includes over 150,000 distinct CDR3 sequences. From germline, CDR1 is SNHLY and CDR2 FYNNEI. The CDR3 consists of 15 residues. Note on this clonotype: Its antigen is unknown.

The TCR was taken from a woman aged 50 to 65 in good health. Specimen: blood T cells: a sorted CD56 or NKG2C T cell subset, CD4+ or CD8+ T cells, or bulk PBMC T cells (not recorded which). The chain uses TRBV2 and TRBJ2-2; no DNA is available, so the TRBD2 call from TCRdb remains unchecked. CDR3 sequence: CASRGESGSTGELFF.